Shown below are 22 T cell receptor beta chains from a single sample sequenced in a study of CD8 T cells in ankylosing spondylitis. TCRdb recomputed calls from the 5' RACE reads with MiXCR, one row per CDR3 protein. The repertoire has a few hundred thousand distinct CDR3 sequences, under 20% of them found once; the top ten carry roughly 34%. The sequencing sample was made of blood, either unsorted or a sorted T cell fraction (not recorded which). These receptors came from a male donor with ankylosing spondylitis or in good health (not recorded which).

The chain recombines TRBV7-9 with TRBJ2-2; D is possibly TRBD2 (6 bases). This CDR3 comprises 16 residues. With 5 bases removed from V and 5 bases from J, the gap between germline ends came to 18 bases. Per germline, CDR1 SEHNR and CDR2 FQNEAQ (reference sequence). The CDR3 here is CASSPRGGSRTGELFF. DNA for the CDR3: TGTGCCAGCAGCCCCAGAGGAGGGAGCAGGACCGGGGAGCTGTTTTTT.

The table lists this clonotype with a few counts. The chain uses TRBV10-3 and TRBJ2-3; 10 bases line up with TRBD2. This CDR3 is 15 amino acids long. Per the germline V gene, CDR1 is ENHRY and CDR2 is SYGVKD. Trimming at V came to 3 bases and at J to 6 bases, leaving 6 bases not matched to a gene. In DNA, the CDR3 is TGTGCCATCAGTGAATCAGCGGGAGGGCCGGATACGCAGTATTTT. Its protein is CAISESAGGPDTQYF.

The sample holds a few counts of this clonotype. This sequence joins TRBV12-3 or TRBV12-4 and TRBJ2-2; 9 nucleotides match TRBD2. J was trimmed by 5 bases and V by 0 bases; bases with no gene match: 4. This CDR3 is 16 amino acids long. The CDR3 region is CASSLATSGSTGELFF. The DNA for the CDR3 is TGTGCCAGCAGTTTAGCGACTAGCGGTAGTACCGGGGAGCTGTTTTTT.

In its sample, this clonotype was seen a few times. The chain is built from TRBV9 and TRBJ2-5; weak D call: TRBD2 (6 bases). This CDR3 is built from 19 residues. Germline CDR1 SGDLS, CDR2 YYNGEE. Trimming shortened V by 4 bases and J by 3 bases, and 28 bases separated the two germline ends. In nucleotides, the CDR3 is TGTGCCAGCAGCATTTCAGGATTACCATGGTCCGGCGGGGAAGAGACCCAGTACTTC. Residues: CASSISGLPWSGGEETQYF.

The rearrangement joins TRBV4-2 to TRBJ2-5, with 12 nucleotides matching TRBD2. Germline CDR1 LGHNA, CDR2 YNFKEQ. J lost 0 bases, V lost 0 bases, and 8 bases had no gene match. The CDR3 covers 19 residues. The CDR3 here is CASSQERAGTSGYQETQYF. In DNA, the CDR3 is TGTGCCAGCAGCCAAGAGCGCGCAGGGACTAGCGGGTACCAAGAGACCCAGTACTTC.

The rearrangement links TRBV20-1 to TRBJ2-3; D ambiguous. Germline values: CDR1 DFQATT, CDR2 SNEGSKA (reference sequence). The CDR3 loop spans 14 amino acids. V was clipped by 6 bases and J by 1 base, with 14 bases between them. CDR3 DNA sequence: TGCAGTGCCAGAATGAGGAGTCGCACAGATACGCAGTATTTT. Its protein product is CSARMRSRTDTQYF.

This rearrangement joins TRBV14 to TRBJ2-7, with a possible D match to TRBD2 (6 bases). Trimming took 1 base from V and 3 from J, leaving 16 bases between them. Germline V lookup: CDR1 SGHDN, CDR2 FVKESK. The CDR3 runs to 16 residues. The CDR3 loop reads CASSQARETFLYEQYF. The CDR3 nucleotides read TGTGCCAGCAGCCAAGCTCGGGAGACTTTCCTCTACGAGCAGTACTTC.

About this clonotype itself: A read error may account for a junction end that differs from germline. The chain recombines TRBV15 with TRBJ2-2; 8 bases agree with TRBD2. The CDR3 is 17 amino acids. CDR1 LNHNV and CDR2 YYDKDF come from the germline V gene (reference sequence). The CDR3 here is CATSRDEGTRNNGELFF. In nucleotides, the CDR3 is TGTGCCACCAGCAGAGATGAAGGGACTAGAAACAACGGGGAGCTGTTTTTT. The whole variable domain, remainder taken from reference TRBV15 and TRBJ2-2, is DAMVIQNPRYQVTQFGKPVTLSCSQTLNHNVMYWYQQKSSQAPKLLFHYYDKDFNNEADTPDNFQSRRPNTSFCFLDIRSPGLGDTAMYLCATSRDEGTRNNGELFFGEGSRLTVL.

This clonotype was picked up many times. The chain uses TRBV6-1 and TRBJ2-3, with 12 bases matching TRBD1. The CDR3 runs to 18 residues. V trimming: 5 bases; J trimming: 1 base; junction bases outside the gene matches: 10. Germline V lookup: CDR1 MNHNS, CDR2 SASEGT. This CDR3 reads CASSRRDRGQVGTDTQYF. Here the CDR3 DNA reads TGTGCCAGCAGTCGGCGGGACAGGGGGCAGGTCGGCACAGATACGCAGTATTTT.

A few counts support this clonotype. The chain combines TRBV6-5 with TRBJ2-7, with D perhaps matching TRBD1 (5 bases). Trimming took 0 bases from V and 6 from J, leaving 15 bases between them. Germline V gene sequence: CDR1 MNHEY, CDR2 SVGAGI. CDR3 size: 15 residues. CDR3 sequence reads: CASSYSIFRDGEQYF. The CDR3 nucleotides read TGTGCCAGCAGTTACTCGATTTTCAGGGATGGCGAGCAGTACTTC.

CDR3 nucleotides: TGTGCCAGCAGTTTGGGGTTGAGCATTCAGTACTTC. This sequence encodes CASSLGLSIQYF. The J gene is TRBJ2-4, the V gene TRBV6-1, with no clear D. Germline CDR1 is MNHNS and CDR2 is SASEGT. There are 12 residues in the CDR3. The V end was cut by 5 bases, the J end by 9 bases, with 11 bases between.

The V gene is TRBV6-1, the J gene TRBJ1-5, with D hard to call. Looked up from germline, CDR1 is MNHNS and CDR2 is SASEGT. CDR3 size: 16 residues. Deletions cut 5 bases from V and 0 bases from J, with 14 bases between. The CDR3 here is CASSPTKSLSNQPQHF. The DNA of the CDR3 is TGTGCCAGCAGTCCCACCAAAAGCCTTAGCAATCAGCCCCAGCATTTT.

This clonotype was seen only a few times. The gene calls are TRBV14 and TRBJ2-1; TRBD2 matches 9 bases. The CDR3 loop spans 18 amino acids. Germline loops: CDR1 SGHDN, CDR2 FVKESK. Trimming cost V 1 base and J 3 bases; bases outside gene matches: 10. For the CDR3, the DNA is TGTGCCAGCAGCCAAGCCCACTACCTAGCGGGAAACTACAATGAGCAGTTCTTC. Translation gives CASSQAHYLAGNYNEQFF.

J is TRBJ2-1 and V is TRBV25-1; 7 positions agree with TRBD2. The CDR3 totals 15 residues. Germline V CDR1 and CDR2: MGHDK, SYGVNS. The ends lost 9 bases at V and 6 bases at J; junction bases unmatched: 14. This CDR3 is CARLKRTRDCNEQFF. CDR3 nucleotide sequence: TGTGCCAGGCTAAAGAGGACTAGAGACTGCAATGAGCAGTTCTTC. Combining the CDR3 with reference TRBV25-1 and TRBJ2-1 gives the whole variable domain EADIYQTPRYLVIGTGKKITLECSQTMGHDKMYWYQQDPGMELHLIHYSYGVNSTEKGDLSSESTVSRIRTEHFPLTLESARPSHTSQYLCARLKRTRDCNEQFFGPGTRLTVL.

This clonotype turned up a few times. This chain links TRBV7-8 with TRBJ2-2; perhaps D is TRBD1 or TRBD2 (5 bases each). Germline loops: CDR1 SGHVS, CDR2 FQNEAQ. CDR3 length equals 15 residues. V lost 2 bases and J 2 bases, leaving 9 bases between the germline ends. The CDR3 nucleotides read TGTGCCAGCAGCTTACGGGACCCTAACACCGGGGAGCTGTTTTTT. This sequence encodes CASSLRDPNTGELFF.

The chain has TRBV4-2 and TRBJ2-1; 9 bases are shared with TRBD2. V lost 0 bases, J lost 8 bases, and 11 bases stayed unmatched. Germline CDR1 LGHNA, CDR2 YNFKEQ. This CDR3 spans 17 amino acids. CDR3 DNA: TGTGCCAGCAGCCAAGATTCCCTCAGCGGGAGGAATGATGAGCAGTTCTTC. Its protein is CASSQDSLSGRNDEQFF.

The chain combines TRBV7-9 with TRBJ2-7, with D perhaps matching TRBD1 (5 bases). This CDR3 comprises 12 residues. Germline lookup yields CDR1 SEHNR and CDR2 FQNEAQ (reference sequence). Between the trimmed V and J ends, which lost 4 bases and 6 bases, there was a span of 10 bases. CDR3 coding DNA: TGTGCCAGCAGCTACCAGGGTGGCGAGCAGTACTTC. Residues: CASSYQGGEQYF.

This clonotype was seen at least ten times. V usage is TRBV12-3 or TRBV12-4 and J usage is TRBJ2-7, with 10 bases aligning to TRBD2. Trimming cost V 5 bases and J 3 bases; bases outside gene matches: 4. CDR3 length: 14 amino acids. CDR3 amino acids: CASSLGTSDYEQYF. As DNA, the CDR3 is TGTGCCAGCAGTCTCGGGACTAGCGACTACGAGCAGTACTTC.

CDR3 protein: CASSQAVFDEQYF. The CDR3 DNA sequence: TGCGCCAGCAGCCAAGCGGTCTTCGACGAGCAGTACTTC. This chain connects TRBV4-3 to TRBJ2-7; D is unresolved. There are 13 residues in the CDR3. The germline gives CDR1 LGHNA, CDR2 YSLEER. Trimming removed 1 base from V and 5 bases from J, with 9 bases in between.

This clonotype was observed at least ten times. One junction end does not reproduce the germline sequence, and a read error may be involved. The rearrangement joins TRBV7-7 to TRBJ2-5; maybe TRBD1 (5 bases). The CDR3 extends over 15 amino acids. Germline CDR1 and CDR2: SSHAT and FNYEAQ (reference sequence). The CDR3 reads CASSLVAGLRETQYF. For the CDR3, the DNA is TGTGCTAGCAGCTTAGTGGCAGGGCTGCGGGAGACCCAGTACTTC.

Concerning this clonotype itself: A much more abundant neighbour one base away suggests this may be a read error. V and J are TRBV29-1 and TRBJ2-1; no clear D gene. CDR3 length: 16 amino acids. Per the germline V gene, CDR1 is SQVTM and CDR2 is ANQGSEA. The CDR3 region is CSVEALVIHTHNEHFF. The CDR3 nucleotides read TGCAGCGTTGAAGCCCTAGTAATTCACACACACAATGAGCATTTCTTC.

Ten or more counts support this clonotype. The chain combines TRBV12-3 or TRBV12-4 with TRBJ2-7; no clear D. This CDR3 is 13 amino acids long. V was pared by 2 bases and J by 0 bases, with 5 bases between. For the CDR3, the DNA is TGTGCCAGCAGTTTAACCCTCTCCTACGAGCAGTACTTC. Amino acid sequence: CASSLTLSYEQYF.